Listed below are T cell receptor beta chains from one sample, sequenced in a study of OX40 agonist ivuxolimab in advanced cancers. Clones were sequenced by immunoSEQ multiplex PCR, and TCRdb holds only the in-frame ones, with some missing. Of about 63,000 clones detected, around 81% appear once; the ten largest clones hold roughly 1%. This material consisted of CD4+ or CD8+ T cells sorted from blood, taken in a trial of the OX40 agonist ivuxolimab. The source is an adult with an advanced solid tumor such as melanoma, head and neck, liver or kidney cancer. Each CDR3 is given with its conserved first and last residue. The D gene is left open where the match is weak. Not all rows give a size; the values are once, few, many and, for expanded clones, a class.

j_gene | v_gene | d_gene | abundance | CDR3nt | CDR3aa
TRBJ1-5 | TRBV11-2 | NA | once | TGTGCCAGCAGCCGCACAGGTGGCAATCAGCCCCAGCATTTT | CASSRTGGNQPQHF
TRBJ1-1 | TRBV30 | NA | NA | TGTGCCCAGCCCTCATGGGAGGGGGCTGAAGCTTTCTTT | CAQPSWEGAEAFF
TRBJ2-1 | TRBV27 | NA | NA | TGTGCCAGCAGTTCAGCCACATCCACCTACAATGAGCAGTTCTTC | CASSSATSTYNEQFF
TRBJ2-2 | TRBV27 | NA | NA | TGTGCCAGCAGACAATTGGGGGGGGCGGGAATCGGGGAGCTGTTTTTT | CASRQLGGAGIGELFF
TRBJ2-1 | TRBV5-1 | TRBD2 | NA | TGCGCCAGCAGCTTCCGGACTAGCGGGGGAGGCCACAATGAGCAGTTCTTC | CASSFRTSGGGHNEQFF
TRBJ1-1 | TRBV6-5 | NA | NA | TGTGCCAGCGGAGGCAGCTCGTGGGAGACTGAAGCTTTCTTT | CASGGSSWETEAFF
TRBJ2-5 | TRBV7-9 | TRBD2 | NA | TGTGCCAGCAGCTTAGGATCGGGGGGAGAGACCCAGTACTTC | CASSLGSGGETQYF
TRBJ2-1 | TRBV7-3 | NA | NA | TGTGCCAGCAGCTTACTCGGGTACAATGAGCAGTTCTTC | CASSLLGYNEQFF
TRBJ1-1 | TRBV9 | NA | NA | TGTGCCAGCAGCGTAGTCCAGGGTGAAACTTTCTTT | CASSVVQGETFF
TRBJ2-7 | TRBV6-5 | NA | few | TGTGCCAGCACCCTCCCCCCCTACCACGAGCAGTACTTC | CASTLPPYHEQYF
TRBJ2-1 | TRBV28 | NA | few | TGTGCCAGCAGTTTAATCGTCAGGAGAAATGAGCAGTTCTTC | CASSLIVRRNEQFF
TRBJ2-3 | TRBV7-3 | NA | NA | TGTGCCAGCAGCTTAGGGACCGTCACAGATACGCAGTATTTT | CASSLGTVTDTQYF
TRBJ2-7 | TRBV4-1 | NA | NA | TGCGCCAGCAGCCAAATCCCACAGGACAAGCAGTACTTC | CASSQIPQDKQYF
TRBJ2-6 | TRBV2 | TRBD2 | once | TGTGCCAGCAGCCGGGGAGGGAGGAGCCTCTCTGGGGCCAACGTCCTGACTTTC | CASSRGGRSLSGANVLTF
TRBJ2-2 | TRBV30 | NA | NA | TGTGCCTGGGCCGGGACGAACACCGGGGAGCTGTTTTTT | CAWAGTNTGELFF
TRBJ2-7 | TRBV27 | NA | once | TGTGCCAGCAGTTATTCTGGGATGCCTCGGGGGCAGTACTTC | CASSYSGMPRGQYF
TRBJ1-2 | TRBV5-6 | NA | NA | TGTGCCAGCAGTAAAGCCGTCTATGGCTACACCTTC | CASSKAVYGYTF